These T cell receptor beta chains were read from a single sample in a study of T cell responses to AZD1222 COVID-19 vaccine. Libraries were prepared by immunoSEQ multiplex PCR; TCRdb keeps only in-frame clonotypes and omits some of them. The sample includes 120,000 or so clones, around 88% of them seen just once. Sequences were derived from peripheral blood, sampled on day 0 of AZD1222 vaccination. The receptors here all came from an adult in good health. Both conserved end residues are part of each CDR3. A D gene is named only where the DNA matches it firmly. Clone size, where shown, is once, few, many, or a class for clones that have expanded.

V gene	D gene	clone size	J gene	CDR3 DNA	CDR3 protein
TRBV5-1	TRBD1	NA	TRBJ2-7	TGCGCCAGCAGCTTGGGGACAGGGCTGGTCTACGAGCAGTACTTC	CASSLGTGLVYEQYF
TRBV27	TRBD1	NA	TRBJ1-1	TGTGCCAGCAGACCCGACAGGGTGAGCACTGAAGCTTTCTTT	CASRPDRVSTEAFF
TRBV18	NA	NA	TRBJ1-2	TGTGCCAGCTCACTAGACCAGCTGAGCGGCTACACCTTC	CASSLDQLSGYTF
TRBV5-3	NA	many	TRBJ1-4	TGTGCCAGAAGCTTGGTGGGACGACGATCAACTAATGAAAAACTGTTTTTT	CARSLVGRRSTNEKLFF
TRBV10-3	TRBD2	NA	TRBJ2-3	TGTGCCATCAGTAAACCTTTGACGGGACTAGCGGGGAAAGCAGATACGCAGTATTTT	CAISKPLTGLAGKADTQYF
TRBV7-6	NA	NA	TRBJ1-4	TGTGCCAGCAGCTTAGGAGCAGGCTTTAATGAAAAACTGTTTTTT	CASSLGAGFNEKLFF
TRBV20-1	TRBD2	NA	TRBJ2-7	TGCAGTGCTAGTCAAACTAGCGGGGGAAGCCACGAGCAGTACTTC	CSASQTSGGSHEQYF
TRBV3-1/TRBV3-2	NA	NA	TRBJ2-2	TGTGCCAGCAGCCACCCTGAGGACGGCACCGGGGAGCTGTTTTTT	CASSHPEDGTGELFF
TRBV6-7	NA	NA	TRBJ2-1	TGTGCCAGCAGTTGCCCTGGGACCGAGGGGAACTGTGAGCAGTTCTTC	CASSCPGTEGNCEQFF
TRBV7-9	NA	few	TRBJ1-2	TGTGCCAGCAGCCGTGGGGGTACTCTTAACTATGGCTACACCTTC	CASSRGGTLNYGYTF
TRBV11-3	NA	NA	TRBJ2-1	TGTGCCAGCAGCTTAGATGAGACCAGTTTGGGTGAGCAGTTCTTC	CASSLDETSLGEQFF
TRBV28	NA	NA	TRBJ1-2	TGTGCCAGCAGGGGGAACGAGGCCTATGGCTACACCTTC	CASRGNEAYGYTF
TRBV11-2	NA	NA	TRBJ1-1	TGTGCCAGCAGCTTAGCGTCGGGGACCACTGAAGCTTTCTTT	CASSLASGTTEAFF
TRBV19	NA	once	TRBJ2-7	TGTGCCAGTTCCCGGGTTCGACGAGCGCTTAATTTCTACGAGCAGTACTTC	CASSRVRRALNFYEQYF
TRBV24-1	TRBD2	NA	TRBJ2-3	TGTGCCACCAGCTCGTGGGCGGGGGGGGCAGATACGCAGTATTTT	CATSSWAGGADTQYF
TRBV15	NA	NA	TRBJ1-2	TGTGCCACCAGCAGGGAAGAGGGTGATGGCTACACCTTC	CATSREEGDGYTF
TRBV28	NA	NA	TRBJ1-2	TGTGCCAGCGGGGGTCGGAGCTATGGCTACACCTTC	CASGGRSYGYTF
TRBV5-4	NA	NA	TRBJ2-2	TGTGCCAGCAGCTCAACATTAAACACCGGGGAGCTGTTTTTT	CASSSTLNTGELFF
TRBV19	NA	NA	TRBJ2-3	TGTGCCAGTAGCGAACAGGGAACAGATACGCAGTATTTT	CASSEQGTDTQYF
TRBV28	TRBD1	NA	TRBJ2-1	TGTGCCAGCAGCTCGCCGGGACAGGGAGGCCATGAGCAGTTCTTC	CASSSPGQGGHEQFF
TRBV18	TRBD2	NA	TRBJ2-5	TGTGCCAGCTCACCAGGAGGGAGGGGATTGTACGAGACCCAGTACTTC	CASSPGGRGLYETQYF
TRBV6-1	NA	NA	TRBJ2-3	TGTGCCAGCAGTGAAGGCAGCACAGATACGCAGTATTTT	CASSEGSTDTQYF
TRBV5-8	TRBD1	NA	TRBJ2-1	TGTGCCAGCAGCTTGGCCGCCTACAGGGGGAATGAGCAGTTCTTC	CASSLAAYRGNEQFF
TRBV19	NA	NA	TRBJ2-2	TGTGCCAGTAGCTTGGCCGGGATCCAAGGCCCCGGGGAGCTGTTTTTT	CASSLAGIQGPGELFF
TRBV7-9	NA	NA	TRBJ2-5	TGTGCCAGCAGCTTACCCCCCAAAGAGACCCAGTACTTC	CASSLPPKETQYF
TRBV3-1/TRBV3-2	NA	NA	TRBJ1-3	TGTGCCAGCAGCAGGGGCAGGGTCTCTGGAAACACCATATATTTT	CASSRGRVSGNTIYF
TRBV14	TRBD1	NA	TRBJ1-6	TGTGCCAGCAGCCATGACAGGGGGACCTCACCCCTCCACTTT	CASSHDRGTSPLHF
TRBV29-1	NA	NA	TRBJ2-7	TGCAGCGTTGCAGCAGGCCACGAGCAGTACTTC	CSVAAGHEQYF
TRBV15	TRBD2	once	TRBJ2-1	TGTGCCACCACGAGCGGGGGGGCAACCTACAATGAGCAGTTCTTC	CATTSGGATYNEQFF
TRBV20-1	TRBD1	NA	TRBJ1-6	TGCAGTGCTAGTGGGGTCGGCGGACAGGGGAACTCACCCCTCCACTTT	CSASGVGGQGNSPLHF
TRBV6-2/TRBV6-3	TRBD1	NA	TRBJ2-3	TGTGCCAGCAGTTACTGGGGACAGGGGACAGATACGCAGTATTTT	CASSYWGQGTDTQYF
TRBV7-9	TRBD1	NA	TRBJ1-6	TGTGCCAGCAGCATGGGACAGGGCGACGCACCCCTCCACTTT	CASSMGQGDAPLHF
TRBV4-3	NA	NA	TRBJ2-7	TGCGCCAGCAGCCCAGGGAGTTCCACCTACGAGCAGTACTTC	CASSPGSSTYEQYF
TRBV9	TRBD1	NA	TRBJ1-1	TGTGCCAGCAGCGCGAGGACAGGGTGGAACACTGAAGCTTTCTTT	CASSARTGWNTEAFF
TRBV7-6	TRBD1	NA	TRBJ2-7	TGTGCCAGCAGCTCCGGGACAGGGTTCGGCTACGAGCAGTACTTC	CASSSGTGFGYEQYF
TRBV7-2	TRBD1	NA	TRBJ2-5	TGTGCCAGCAGCTTTTACGCCGACAGGGACGGGACCCAGTACTTC	CASSFYADRDGTQYF
TRBV7-6	TRBD1	NA	TRBJ1-1	TGTGCCAGCAGCTTGGCCGACAGGGACAGTGAAGCTTTCTTT	CASSLADRDSEAFF
TRBV5-1	NA	once	TRBJ1-1	TGCGCCAGCAGCCCCGGGGGGAGGGCCACTGAAGCTTTCTTT	CASSPGGRATEAFF
TRBV11-2	NA	NA	TRBJ1-6	TGTGCCAGCAGCTTTAGACAGAGTATTAATTCACCCCTCCACTTT	CASSFRQSINSPLHF
TRBV6-5	TRBD1	NA	TRBJ1-4	TGTGCCAGCACTCGGCAGGGGGCTACTAATGAAAAACTGTTTTTT	CASTRQGATNEKLFF
TRBV27	NA	NA	TRBJ1-5	TGTGCCAGCATGTCCGGGCATAGCAATCAGCCCCAGCATTTT	CASMSGHSNQPQHF
TRBV2	NA	NA	TRBJ2-2	TGTGCCAGCAGTTTACAGGGTAGTACCGGGGAGCTGTTTTTT	CASSLQGSTGELFF
TRBV18	TRBD1	NA	TRBJ1-1	TGTGCCAGCTCACCGCGGACAGGGGATACGATGAACACTGAAGCTTTCTTT	CASSPRTGDTMNTEAFF
TRBV29-1	NA	NA	TRBJ2-4	TGCAGCGTTGGCCAGAACCGCAACATTCAGTACTTC	CSVGQNRNIQYF
TRBV7-3	TRBD2	once	TRBJ2-5	TGTGCCAGCAGCTCTAGCGGGGGCAACCAAGAGACCCAGTACTTC	CASSSSGGNQETQYF
TRBV11-3	NA	NA	TRBJ2-7	TGTGCCAGCAGCTTGTCGGGGCTGGACGAGCAGTACTTC	CASSLSGLDEQYF
TRBV12-3/TRBV12-4	NA	once	TRBJ1-2	TGTGCCAGCAGAGCAGGGGTAGAAGGCTACACCTTC	CASRAGVEGYTF
TRBV10-3	NA	NA	TRBJ1-2	TGTGCCATCAGTGCGACGGTGAACTATGGCTACACCTTC	CAISATVNYGYTF
TRBV5-5	NA	NA	TRBJ1-5	TGTGCCAGCAGCCGGGAGTATAGCAATCAGCCCCAGCATTTT	CASSREYSNQPQHF
TRBV5-4	TRBD2	NA	TRBJ2-1	TGTGCCAGCAGCTTGGTTCTAGCGGGGGGTGGAGAGCAGTTCTTC	CASSLVLAGGGEQFF
TRBV6-2/TRBV6-3	NA	NA	TRBJ2-7	TGTGCCAGCAGTTGGGGGGAATCCCAAGACTACGAGCAGTACTTC	CASSWGESQDYEQYF
TRBV28	TRBD1	NA	TRBJ1-1	TGTGCCAGCAGTTTAAGACAGGGGGCCACTGAAGCTTTCTTT	CASSLRQGATEAFF
TRBV6-1	NA	NA	TRBJ1-5	TGTGCCAGCAGTGAAGCCAGAGGGCTTAGCAATCAGCCCCAGCATTTT	CASSEARGLSNQPQHF
TRBV15	NA	NA	TRBJ1-2	TGTGCCACCAGCAGAGGGACGGATTATGGCTACACCTTC	CATSRGTDYGYTF
TRBV6-5	TRBD1	once	TRBJ2-3	TGTGCCAGCAGCCAAGGACAGGGGAGCACAGATACGCAGTATTTT	CASSQGQGSTDTQYF
TRBV20-1	NA	NA	TRBJ2-1	TGCAGTGCTAGAGATATGGATGAGCAGTTCTTC	CSARDMDEQFF
TRBV7-8	NA	NA	TRBJ1-4	TGTGCCAGCAGCTTAGCACAGCAGAATGAAAAACTGTTTTTT	CASSLAQQNEKLFF